This T cell receptor beta chain was retrieved from a study of T cell repertoires in cytomegalovirus infection (dated 2019 in TCRdb). At the level of the whole study: Donor HLA type was relevant to the analysis, as public TCR beta signatures indicated carriage of CMV infection together with the matching HLA type.

At least ten counts were recorded for this clonotype. It has no known antigen specificity. Qualities for individual bases were not recorded, and no much larger clone is one base off. The investigation overall reported the following: Cumulative frequency of public TCR beta family members discriminated carriers of CMV infection plus the relevant HLA type in this cohort and an independent roughly 330-donor cohort. The ex vivo response was dominated by HLA-C-restricted CMV-specific TCR beta clonotypes, which also provided the single most frequent clonotype in two of eight donors.

The germline V and J ends show losses of 6 bases and 2 bases respectively, and no gene match explains 2 bases of the junction. Taken from cysteine to phenylalanine, the CDR3 has 14 residues. Kept here is only the CDR3 DNA, which spans 42 bases and is read in frame from base 1. From the germline V gene, CDR1 is MNHEY and CDR2 is SVGEGT. TCRdb lists the instrument as Illumina HiSeq 1500. The public reads were reprocessed in TCRdb via fastp at Q25 and MiXCR, keeping in-frame beta chains. Each CDR3 protein appears once, grouped with its most common genes and DNA. The sample includes some 300,000 distinct CDR3 sequences, with approximately 10% observed a single time. Less than 3% of the sample lies in the top ten.

The sequence joins TRBV6-2 or TRBV6-3 to TRBJ1-5, with TRBD1 identical over 9 junction bases. This clonotype was sampled from a human donor in good health (CMV status not recorded). Some clones in this sample may be carry-over from other donors' samples. Sequencing input: PBMCs. In nucleotides, the sequence is TGTGCCAGCAGAAGGACAGGGGGCAATCAGCCCCAGCATTTT. Translated, this gives CASRRTGGNQPQHF.